The source of this TCR beta chain is a study of blood T cells in healthy people across ages. The CDR3 is made up of 17 amino acids. The germline V gene has CDR1 SNHLY and CDR2 FYNNEI. In regard to this clonotype: A read error may be the cause here, since a much bigger clone is one base away.

A J-beta primer mix and a sample-barcoded 5' primer were used in a second PCR of about 6 to 12 cycles. TCRdb recomputed calls from the 5' RACE reads with MiXCR, one row per CDR3 protein. Of approximately 700,000 distinct CDR3 sequences listed, less than 40% were seen once; the top ten hold 15%. The V call is TRBV2, the J call TRBJ2-1; weak D call: TRBD2 (5 bases). The tail of the sequence fits TRBJ2-7 better, so the J call may be wrong. The sequence was collected from an elderly woman in good health. Sample: blood. CDR3 amino acids: CASEPSGLNGPYNEQYF. CDR3 nucleotides: TGTGCCAGCGAACCCTCCGGACTCAATGGCCCCTACAATGAGCAGTACTTC.